This T cell receptor beta chain was sequenced during a study of shared clonotypes between healthy human individuals. Germline V gene data show CDR1 as SGHVS and CDR2 as FQNEAQ. V lost 5 bases and J lost 2; bases outside the gene matches: 16. This CDR3 is 20 amino acids long. This clone is a singleton in its sample. Genomic DNA per cell subset filled all wells of several immunoSEQ plates. TCRdb keeps only in-frame clones here, not all; method: immunoSEQ multiplex PCR. The data show about 980,000 clones, 70% to 85% seen once. The receptor was derived from a man younger than 35 in good health. The chain couples TRBV7-8 to TRBJ2-6; 9 bases are a match to TRBD1. The specimen sequenced was memory CD4+ T cells sorted from blood. Subset denoted: CD45RA-negative fraction. CDR3 amino acids: CASSRAGTGGLGAGANVLTF. DNA of the CDR3: TGTGCCAGCAGCAGGGCCGGTACAGGGGGCCTTGGCGCTGGGGCCAACGTCCTGACTTTC.